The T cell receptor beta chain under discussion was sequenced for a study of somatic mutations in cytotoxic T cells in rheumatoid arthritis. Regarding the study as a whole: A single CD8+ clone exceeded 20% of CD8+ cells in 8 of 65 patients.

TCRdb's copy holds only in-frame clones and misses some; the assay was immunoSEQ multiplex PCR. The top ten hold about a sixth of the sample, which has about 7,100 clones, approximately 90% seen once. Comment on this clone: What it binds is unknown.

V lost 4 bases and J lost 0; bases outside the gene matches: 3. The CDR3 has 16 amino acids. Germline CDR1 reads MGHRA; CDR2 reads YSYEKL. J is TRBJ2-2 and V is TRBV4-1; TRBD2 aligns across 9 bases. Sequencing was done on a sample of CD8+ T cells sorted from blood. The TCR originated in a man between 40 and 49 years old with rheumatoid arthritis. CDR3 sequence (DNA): TGCGCCAGCAGCCTAGCGGGGGCCCCGAACACCGGGGAGCTGTTTTTT. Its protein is CASSLAGAPNTGELFF.